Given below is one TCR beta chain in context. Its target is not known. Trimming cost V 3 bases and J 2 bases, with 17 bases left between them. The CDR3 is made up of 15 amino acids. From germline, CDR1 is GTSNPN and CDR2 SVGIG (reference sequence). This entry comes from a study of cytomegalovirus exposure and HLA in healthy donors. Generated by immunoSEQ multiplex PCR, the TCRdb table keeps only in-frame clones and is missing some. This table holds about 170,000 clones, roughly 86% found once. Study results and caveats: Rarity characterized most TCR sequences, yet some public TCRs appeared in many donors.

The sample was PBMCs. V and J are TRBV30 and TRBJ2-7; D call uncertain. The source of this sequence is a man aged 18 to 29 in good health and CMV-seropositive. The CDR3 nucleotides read TGTGCCTGGAGCTACCCCCCCCACCTTACCTACGAGCAGTACTTC. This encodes CAWSYPPHLTYEQYF.